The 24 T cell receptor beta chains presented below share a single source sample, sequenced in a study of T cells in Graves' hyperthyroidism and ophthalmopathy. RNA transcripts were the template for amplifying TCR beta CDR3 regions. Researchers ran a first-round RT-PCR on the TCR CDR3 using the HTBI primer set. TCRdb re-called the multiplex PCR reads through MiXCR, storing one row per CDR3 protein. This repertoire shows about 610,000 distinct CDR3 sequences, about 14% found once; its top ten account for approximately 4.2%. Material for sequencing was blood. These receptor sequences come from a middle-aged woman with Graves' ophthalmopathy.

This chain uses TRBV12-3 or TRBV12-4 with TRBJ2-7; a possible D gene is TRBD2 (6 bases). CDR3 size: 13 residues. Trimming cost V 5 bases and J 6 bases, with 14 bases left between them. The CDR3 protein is CASSPYDGGEQYF. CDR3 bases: TGTGCCAGCAGTCCGTACGACGGGGGCGAGCAGTACTTC.

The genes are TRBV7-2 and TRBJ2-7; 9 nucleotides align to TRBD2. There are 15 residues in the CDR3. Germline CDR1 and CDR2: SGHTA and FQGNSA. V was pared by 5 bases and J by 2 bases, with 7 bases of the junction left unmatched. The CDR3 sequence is CASSMQREEPYEQYF. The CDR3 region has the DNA TGTGCCAGCAGCATGCAGCGGGAGGAACCCTACGAGCAGTACTTC.

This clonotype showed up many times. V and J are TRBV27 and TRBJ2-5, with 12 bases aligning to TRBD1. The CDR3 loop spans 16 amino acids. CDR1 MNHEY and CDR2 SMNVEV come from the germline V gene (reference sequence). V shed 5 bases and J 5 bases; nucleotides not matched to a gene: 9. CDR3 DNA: TGTGCCAGCAGTATCCCAACGGGACAGGGGGCTGAGACCCAGTACTTC. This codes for CASSIPTGQGAETQYF.

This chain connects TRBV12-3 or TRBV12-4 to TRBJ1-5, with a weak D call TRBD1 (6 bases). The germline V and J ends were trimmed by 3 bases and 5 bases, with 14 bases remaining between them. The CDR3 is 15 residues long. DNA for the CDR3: TGTGCCAGCAGTTTTTATACAGGGCTGGATCAGCCCCAGCATTTT. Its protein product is CASSFYTGLDQPQHF.

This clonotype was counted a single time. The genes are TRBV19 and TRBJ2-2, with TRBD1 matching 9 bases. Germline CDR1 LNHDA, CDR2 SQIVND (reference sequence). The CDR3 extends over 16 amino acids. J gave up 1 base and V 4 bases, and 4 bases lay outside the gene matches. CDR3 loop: CASSTRQGVNTGELFF. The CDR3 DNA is TGTGCCAGTAGTACCCGACAGGGGGTGAACACCGGGGAGCTGTTTTTT.

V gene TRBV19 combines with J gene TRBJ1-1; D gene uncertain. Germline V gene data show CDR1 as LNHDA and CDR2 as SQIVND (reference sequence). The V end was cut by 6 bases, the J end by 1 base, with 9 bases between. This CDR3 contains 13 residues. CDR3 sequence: CASSWTWNTEAFF. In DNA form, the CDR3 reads TGTGCCAGTAGCTGGACCTGGAACACTGAAGCTTTCTTT.

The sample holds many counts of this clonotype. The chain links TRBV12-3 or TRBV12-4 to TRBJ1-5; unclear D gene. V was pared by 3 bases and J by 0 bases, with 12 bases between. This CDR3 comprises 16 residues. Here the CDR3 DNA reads TGTGCCAGCAGTTTGCGGCAGACGTATAGCAATCAGCCCCAGCATTTT. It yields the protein CASSLRQTYSNQPQHF.

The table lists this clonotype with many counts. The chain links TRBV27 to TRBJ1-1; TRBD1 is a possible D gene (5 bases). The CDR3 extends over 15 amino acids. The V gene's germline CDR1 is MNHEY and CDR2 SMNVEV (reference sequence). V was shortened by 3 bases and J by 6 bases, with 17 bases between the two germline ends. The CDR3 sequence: CASSLGPGVSAEAFF. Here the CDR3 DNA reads TGTGCCAGCAGTTTGGGGCCGGGGGTGAGCGCTGAAGCTTTCTTT.

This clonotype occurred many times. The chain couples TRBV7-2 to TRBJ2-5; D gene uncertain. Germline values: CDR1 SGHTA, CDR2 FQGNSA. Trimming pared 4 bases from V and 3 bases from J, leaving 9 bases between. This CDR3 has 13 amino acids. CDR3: CASSYRTEETQYF. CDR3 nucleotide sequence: TGTGCCAGCAGCTATAGGACGGAAGAGACCCAGTACTTC.

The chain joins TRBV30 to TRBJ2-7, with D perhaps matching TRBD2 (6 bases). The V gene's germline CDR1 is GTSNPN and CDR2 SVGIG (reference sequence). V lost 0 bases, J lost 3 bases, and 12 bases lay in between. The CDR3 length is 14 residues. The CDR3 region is CAWSVSGEVYEQYF. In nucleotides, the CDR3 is TGTGCCTGGAGTGTATCGGGGGAGGTCTACGAGCAGTACTTC. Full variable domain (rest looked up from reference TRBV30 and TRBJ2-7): SQTIHQWPATLVQPVGSPLSLECTVEGTSNPNLYWYRQAAGRGLQLLFYSVGIGQISSEVPQNLSASRPQDRQFILSSKKLLLSDSGFYLCAWSVSGEVYEQYFGPGTRLTVT.

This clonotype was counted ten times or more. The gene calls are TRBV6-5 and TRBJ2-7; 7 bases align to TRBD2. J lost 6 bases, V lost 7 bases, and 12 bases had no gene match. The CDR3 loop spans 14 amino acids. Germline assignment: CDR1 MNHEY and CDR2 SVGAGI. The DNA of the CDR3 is TGTGCCAGCAACCGGGCGGGAGTAGAGAGCGAGCAGTACTTC. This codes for CASNRAGVESEQYF.

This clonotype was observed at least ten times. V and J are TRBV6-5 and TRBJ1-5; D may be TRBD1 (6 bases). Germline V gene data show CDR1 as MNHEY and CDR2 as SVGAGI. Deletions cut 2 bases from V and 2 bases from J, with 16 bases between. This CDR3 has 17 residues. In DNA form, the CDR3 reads TGTGCCAGCAGTTACGGGGGGCTCCTGTCGGGCAATCAGCCCCAGCATTTT. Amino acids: CASSYGGLLSGNQPQHF.

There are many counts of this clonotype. CDR3 protein: CATSIQGTEAFF. In nucleotides, the CDR3 is TGTGCCACCAGCATACAGGGCACTGAAGCTTTCTTT. The chain uses TRBV15 and TRBJ1-1; tentative D call: TRBD1 (6 bases). This CDR3 spans 12 amino acids. Trimming took 4 bases from V and 4 from J, leaving 7 bases between them. Germline values: CDR1 LNHNV, CDR2 YYDKDF (reference sequence).

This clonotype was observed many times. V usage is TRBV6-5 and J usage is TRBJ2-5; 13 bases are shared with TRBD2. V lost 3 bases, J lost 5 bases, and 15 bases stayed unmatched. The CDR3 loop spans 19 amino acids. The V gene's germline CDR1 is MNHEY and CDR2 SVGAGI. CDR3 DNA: TGTGCCAGCAGTTATACGGGACTAGCGGGAAATCCTGACTTGGAGACCCAGTACTTC. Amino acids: CASSYTGLAGNPDLETQYF.

CDR3 amino acids: CSASDSYGYTF. As DNA, the CDR3 is TGCAGTGCTAGCGACAGTTATGGCTACACCTTC. The rearrangement uses TRBV20-1 and TRBJ1-2, with D perhaps matching TRBD1 (5 bases). The ends were cut back, 3 bases at V and 5 bases at J, with 7 bases in the middle. The CDR3 covers 11 residues. The germline gives CDR1 DFQATT, CDR2 SNEGSKA (reference sequence).

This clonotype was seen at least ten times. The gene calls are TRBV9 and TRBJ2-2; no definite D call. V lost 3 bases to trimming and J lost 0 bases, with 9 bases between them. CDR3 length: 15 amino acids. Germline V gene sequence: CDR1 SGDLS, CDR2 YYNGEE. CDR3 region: CASSGEVSNTGELFF. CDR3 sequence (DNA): TGTGCCAGCAGCGGCGAAGTGTCGAACACCGGGGAGCTGTTTTTT.

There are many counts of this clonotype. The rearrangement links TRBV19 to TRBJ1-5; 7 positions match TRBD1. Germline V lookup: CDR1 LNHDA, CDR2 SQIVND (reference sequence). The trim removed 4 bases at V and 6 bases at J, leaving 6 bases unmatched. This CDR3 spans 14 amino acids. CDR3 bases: TGTGCCAGTAGTACGGACAGGTTGGGTCAGCCCCAGCATTTT. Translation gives CASSTDRLGQPQHF.

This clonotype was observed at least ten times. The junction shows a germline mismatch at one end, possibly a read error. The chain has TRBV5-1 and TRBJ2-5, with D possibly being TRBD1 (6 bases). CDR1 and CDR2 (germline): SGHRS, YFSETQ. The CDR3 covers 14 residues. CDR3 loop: CASSLATGQETQYF. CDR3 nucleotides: TGTGCCAGCAGCTTAGCGACAGGCCAAGAGACCCAGTACTTC. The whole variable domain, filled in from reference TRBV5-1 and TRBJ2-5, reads KAGVTQTPRYLIKTRGQQVTLSCSPISGHRSVSWYQQTPGQGLQFLFEYFSETQRNKGNFPGRFSGRQFSNSRSEMNVSTLELGDSALYLCASSLATGQETQYFGPGTRLLVL.

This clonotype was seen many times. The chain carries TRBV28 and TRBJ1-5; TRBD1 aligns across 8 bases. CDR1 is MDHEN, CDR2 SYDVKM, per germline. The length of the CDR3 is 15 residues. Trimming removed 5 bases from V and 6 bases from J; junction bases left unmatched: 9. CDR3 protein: CASSLRTGFGQPQHF. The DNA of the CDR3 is TGTGCCAGCAGTCTCCGGACAGGGTTTGGTCAGCCCCAGCATTTT.

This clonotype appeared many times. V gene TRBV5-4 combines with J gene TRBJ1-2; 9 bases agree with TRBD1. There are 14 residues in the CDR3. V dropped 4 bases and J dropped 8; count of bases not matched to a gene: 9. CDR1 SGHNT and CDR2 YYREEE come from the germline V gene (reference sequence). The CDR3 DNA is TGTGCCAGCAGCGTCGGGACAGGGTCAGGCGGCTACACCTTC. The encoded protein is CASSVGTGSGGYTF.

The CDR3 bases are TGTGCCAGCAGCCCTTTGGTCTCCACCGGGGAGCTGTTTTTT. Translating gives CASSPLVSTGELFF. This sequence joins TRBV7-3 and TRBJ2-2; no reliable D call. Trimming removed 5 bases at V and 4 bases at J, with 11 bases between. Germline CDR1 and CDR2: SGHTA and FQGTGA. This CDR3 contains 14 residues.

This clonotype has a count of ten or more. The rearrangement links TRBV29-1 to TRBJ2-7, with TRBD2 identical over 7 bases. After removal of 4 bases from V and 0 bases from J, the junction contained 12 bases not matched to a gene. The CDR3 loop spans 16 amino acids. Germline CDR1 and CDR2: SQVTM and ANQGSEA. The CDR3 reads CSVAGPAGATSYEQYF. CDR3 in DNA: TGCAGCGTTGCAGGGCCGGCGGGAGCGACCTCCTACGAGCAGTACTTC.

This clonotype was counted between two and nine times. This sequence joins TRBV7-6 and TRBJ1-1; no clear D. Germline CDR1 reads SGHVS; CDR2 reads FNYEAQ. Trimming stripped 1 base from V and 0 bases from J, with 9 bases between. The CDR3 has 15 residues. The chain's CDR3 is CASSLEARLNTEAFF. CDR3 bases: TGTGCCAGCAGCTTAGAGGCGCGGCTGAACACTGAAGCTTTCTTT.

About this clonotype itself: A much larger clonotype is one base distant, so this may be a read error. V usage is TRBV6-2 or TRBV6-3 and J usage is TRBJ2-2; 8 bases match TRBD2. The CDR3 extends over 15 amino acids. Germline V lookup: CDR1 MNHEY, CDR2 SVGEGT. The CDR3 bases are TGTGCCAGCAGTACCGGACTAGCCGGTCCCGGGGAGCTGCTTTTT. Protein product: CASSTGLAGPGELLF.